The sequence of this T cell receptor beta chain was determined in a study of blood T cell repertoires in COVID-19 (dated by TCRdb to the early 2020s). As for the study more broadly: Samples covering the acute and convalescent phases of COVID-19 were provided by collaborators in the United States, Italy and Spain. Nearly every sample came with metadata listing a de-identified subject ID, COVID-19 status, age in years and sex. A freely available public database, intended as a resource for researchers studying the immune response to SARS-CoV-2, is where the repertoires were released. The prospective study material was composed of cDNA or gDNA derived from T cells, B-cell-depleted T cells, or PBMCs. The dataset comprised deeply sampled blood TCRbeta repertoires from subjects exposed to, actively infected with, or recovered from COVID-19. Samples were obtained from the ongoing ImmuneRACE study (first 160 participants) and from 1,000 to 1,500 subjects provided by 6 global collaborators. Where HLA class I and class II types were available, the types were taken from metadata supplied by the sample provider, not from assay-based typing.

As regards this clone: What this receptor recognizes is not known. No much larger clone exists at a distance of one base, and base qualities are not known.

Beyond this particular receptor, the publication reports: The quantity of clinical and demographic metadata differed by source and by participant and was supplied without curation.

From a lookup of the germline V gene (reference sequence), CDR1 and CDR2 are GTSNPN and SVGIG. CDR3 length: 11 amino acids, cysteine to phenylalanine. Of the read, only the CDR3 DNA is kept; its 33 bases are in frame from base 1. The V and J ends are trimmed by 3 bases and 7 bases, leaving 9 bases between them. Collaborating institutions collected whole blood in K2EDTA tubes following their own protocols. For TCRbeta analysis, collaborators shipped samples in one of three forms: frozen whole blood, isolated PBMCs, or DNA extracted from either of those sample types. TCRbeta CDR3 regions were amplified from genomic DNA using the immunoSEQ Assay, a bias-controlled multiplex PCR. In the original analysis: The number of nucleated cells in each sample was estimated by amplification of reference gene primers within the assay. To quantify the absolute abundance of each unique TCRbeta CDR3 rearrangement, sequence reads were collapsed and filtered. For each sample, productive Simpson clonality was calculated as the square root of Simpson's diversity index across productive rearrangements. Sourced from immuneACCESS, this table was stored by TCRdb with only in-frame sequences that have V and J called. A share of the clones is absent; for the studies checked, an unresolved V gene accounts for under half, and the remainder has no known explanation. V and J calls and clone size come straight from that table; D and trimming were deduced from the DNA. This sample lists fewer than 250,000 clones; 84% were detected once. Clones ranked in the top ten supply about 4% of the sample.

The chain uses TRBV30 and TRBJ1-1; 5 matching bases give a weak D call of TRBD1. This clonotype was sampled from a man in his fifties or sixties with acute or convalescent COVID-19. The sequencing sample was made of peripheral blood. The CDR3 here reads CAWSRALEAFF. The DNA sequence is as follows: TGTGCCTGGAGCAGGGCCCTTGAAGCTTTCTTT. With all but the CDR3 taken from the reference TRBV30 and TRBJ1-1 genes, the full variable domain is: SQTIHQWPATLVQPVGSPLSLECTVEGTSNPNLYWYRQAAGRGLQLLFYSVGIGQISSEVPQNLSASRPQDRQFILSSKKLLLSDSGFYLCAWSRALEAFFGQGTRLTVV.